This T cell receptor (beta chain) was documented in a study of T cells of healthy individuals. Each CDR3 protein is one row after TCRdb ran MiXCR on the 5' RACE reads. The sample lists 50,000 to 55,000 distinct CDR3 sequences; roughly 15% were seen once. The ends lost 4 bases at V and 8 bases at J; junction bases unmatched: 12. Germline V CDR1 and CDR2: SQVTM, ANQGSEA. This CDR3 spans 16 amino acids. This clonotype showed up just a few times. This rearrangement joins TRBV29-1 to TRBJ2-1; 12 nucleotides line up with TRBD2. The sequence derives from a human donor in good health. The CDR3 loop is CSVVLAGGPTWDEQFF. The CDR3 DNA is TGCAGCGTTGTGCTAGCGGGAGGGCCTACATGGGATGAGCAGTTCTTC.